The entry below describes one T cell receptor beta chain. The record originates from a study of blood T cell repertoires in COVID-19. In the study overall: PBMCs, B-cell-depleted T cells, or T cells provided the cDNA or gDNA that made up the material.

Germline-derived CDR1 and CDR2 are MGHRA and YSYEKL. There are 15 residues in the CDR3. Trimming cost V 3 bases and J 0 bases, with 9 bases left between them. Under the authors' procedure: Reference gene primer amplification in the assay estimated nucleated cell counts. Measured with immunoSEQ multiplex PCR; TCRdb has only the in-frame clones, and not every one. V, J and clone size are those of that table, while D and trimming were read from the DNA. This sample yields a few hundred thousand clones, of which around 86% are seen a single time; roughly 10% belongs to the top ten. Participants' reported clinical history set cohort assignment. Recovered participants had two consecutive negative NP/OP PCR tests, healthcare professional clearance, or symptom resolution.

The sequence derives from a woman aged 18-35 years who had recovered from COVID-19. The chain combines TRBV4-1 with TRBJ1-3; D might be TRBD1 (5 bases). Specimen: PBMCs or T cells enriched from blood (not recorded which). The CDR3 bases are TGCGCCAGCAGCCACGGGGGAAGCTCTGGAAACACCATATATTTT. This encodes CASSHGGSSGNTIYF.